This TCR beta chain was observed in a study of cytomegalovirus exposure and HLA in healthy donors. Trimming shortened V by 4 bases and J by 5 bases, and 11 bases separated the two germline ends. Germline CDR1 reads LNHDA; CDR2 reads SQIVND (reference sequence). This CDR3 has 14 amino acids. The primer mix had 60 Vbeta and 13 Jbeta primers. The repertoire was sequenced with immunoSEQ multiplex PCR; TCRdb's copy has only in-frame clones and lacks some. The sample contains approximately 290,000 clones, 75% to 85% of which appear only once. General study results and limits: Later analysis showed TCR association rates varying by HLA locus, highest for DRB1 and lowest for HLA-C. Investigators reported around 150 TCR beta chains as tied to cytomegalovirus. CMV antigen specificity was confirmed in vitro for a few CMV-associated chains.

In its sample, this clone was seen a few times. Its antigen is as yet unknown. V is TRBV19 and J is TRBJ1-4; D is unclear. The source is a girl aged 2 to 9 in good health and CMV-seronegative. The sequencing input was PBMCs. CDR3 sequence reads: CASSRASSNEKLFF. Here the CDR3 DNA reads TGTGCCAGTAGTAGGGCGTCATCCAATGAAAAACTGTTTTTT.